Following are 15 T cell receptor beta chains from one sample sequenced in a study of blood T cell repertoires in COVID-19. Assay used: immunoSEQ multiplex PCR; TCRdb lists only in-frame clones, some missing. The table lists hundreds of thousands of clones, 85% of them singletons, with around 6.9% in the top ten. Input material: peripheral blood. These receptors came from a human donor in a cohort sampled during active COVID-19.

This rearrangement joins TRBV6-5 to TRBJ2-5, with 12 bases that match TRBD1. In germline, CDR1 is MNHEY, CDR2 SVGAGI. This CDR3 has 15 residues. V lost 8 bases and J lost 5; bases outside the gene matches: 9. The CDR3 nucleotides read TGTGCCAGCCCGGGACAGGGGGCAGATTGGGAGACCCAGTACTTC. This sequence encodes CASPGQGADWETQYF.

As for this clone: Other DNA sequences in the same sample also yield this CDR3. This chain connects TRBV19 to TRBJ1-1, with D unresolved. In germline, CDR1 is LNHDA, CDR2 SQIVND (reference sequence). The CDR3 runs to 12 residues. Trimming shortened V by 5 bases and J by 1 base, and 5 bases separated the two germline ends. The CDR3 spells CASSRGNTEAFF. CDR3 in DNA: TGTGCCAGTAGTCGGGGGAACACTGAAGCTTTCTTT.

The chain links TRBV3-1 (or the pseudogene TRBV3-2) to TRBJ2-1; the D gene is possibly TRBD2 (5 bases). CDR3 length: 16 residues. Germline CDR1 reads LGHDT; CDR2 reads YNNKEL (reference sequence). The ends were cut back, 0 bases at V and 2 bases at J, with 11 bases in the middle. CDR3 nucleotide sequence: TGTGCCAGCAGCCAAGATCCAAACGGGGCCTACAATGAGCAGTTCTTC. Translated, it gives CASSQDPNGAYNEQFF.

This clone has a single count. The gene calls are TRBV25-1 and TRBJ2-7; 9 bases align to TRBD1. The ends lost 4 bases at V and 0 bases at J; junction bases unmatched: 10. Germline V gene data show CDR1 as MGHDK and CDR2 as SYGVNS. CDR3 size: 17 residues. Written as DNA, the CDR3 is TGTGCCAGCAGTGGACAGGGGGTTTTGGGGCACTCCTACGAGCAGTACTTC. It is translated as CASSGQGVLGHSYEQYF.

V and J are TRBV18 and TRBJ2-1; perhaps TRBD2 as D (5 bases). The CDR3 is made up of 14 amino acids. Trimming stripped 2 bases from V and 8 bases from J, with 13 bases between. Germline CDR1 reads KGHSH; CDR2 reads LQKENI. The CDR3 DNA reads as TGTGCCAGCTCACCAGTGGGTGGGAGCGATGAGCAGTTCTTC. It translates to CASSPVGGSDEQFF.

The chain links TRBV4-2 to TRBJ2-3; 8 nucleotides match TRBD2. With 0 bases clipped from V and 1 base from J, the junction kept 3 bases outside the gene matches. The CDR3 has 16 amino acids. Germline CDR1 reads LGHNA; CDR2 reads YNFKEQ. Written as DNA, the CDR3 is TGTGCCAGCAGCCAAGATAAAGCGGGGGGCACAGATACGCAGTATTTT. This gives the protein CASSQDKAGGTDTQYF.

DNA for the CDR3: TGTGCCGCCCCCCCCTTTAGGGGGCCGTACGAGCAGTACTTC. It yields the protein CAAPPFRGPYEQYF. The chain has TRBV24-1 and TRBJ2-7; 7 nucleotides agree with TRBD1. This CDR3 region has 14 residues. The germline CDR1 and CDR2 sequences are KGHDR and SFDVKD. Trimming at V came to 12 bases and at J to 4 bases, leaving 14 bases not matched to a gene.

The gene calls are TRBV2 and TRBJ2-3, with D tentatively TRBD2 (6 bases). V was trimmed by 10 bases and J by 4 bases, leaving 12 bases between them. Germline V CDR1 and CDR2: SNHLY, FYNNEI. The length of the CDR3 is 12 residues. CDR3 loop: CATARGADTQYF. The CDR3 DNA follows: TGTGCCACCGCGCGGGGTGCAGATACGCAGTATTTT.

CDR3 residues: CASSPGGGQETQYF. DNA for the CDR3: TGTGCCAGCAGTCCCGGGGGGGGACAAGAGACCCAGTACTTC. The V gene is TRBV7-2, the J gene TRBJ2-5, with 8 nucleotides matching TRBD2. After removal of 6 bases from V and 2 bases from J, the junction contained 5 bases not matched to a gene. Germline V gene data show CDR1 as SGHTA and CDR2 as FQGNSA. The CDR3 is made up of 14 amino acids.

CDR3 nucleotide sequence: TGTGCCAGCAGCTTTAGGGGCTCTGGGGCCAACGTCCTGACTTTC. It yields the protein CASSFRGSGANVLTF. The J gene is TRBJ2-6, the V gene TRBV7-3, with a weak D call TRBD1 (5 bases). V lost 3 bases and J 0 bases, leaving 6 bases between the germline ends. Germline V gene lookup returns CDR1 SGHTA and CDR2 FQGTGA. This CDR3 has 15 amino acids. The full variable domain, its missing parts supplied by reference TRBV7-3 and TRBJ2-6, is GAGVSQTPSNKVTEKGKYVELRCDPISGHTALYWYRQSLGQGPEFLIYFQGTGAADDSGLPNDRFFAVRPEGSVSTLKIQRTERGDSAVYLCASSFRGSGANVLTFGAGSRLTVL.

In its sample, this clone was seen a few times. The gene calls are TRBV2 and TRBJ1-5; 9 nucleotides line up with TRBD1. The CDR3 is 14 residues long. Germline-derived CDR1 and CDR2 are SNHLY and FYNNEI. V was clipped by 6 bases and J by 7 bases; unmatched bases: 7. This CDR3 is CASRGQGGGQPQHF. The DNA of the CDR3 is TGTGCCAGCAGGGGACAGGGAGGCGGGCAGCCCCAGCATTTT.

V is TRBV2 and J is TRBJ1-5; D gene ambiguous. Germline loops: CDR1 SNHLY, CDR2 FYNNEI. V lost 2 bases and J 4 bases, leaving 9 bases between the germline ends. The CDR3 has 14 amino acids. CDR3 sequence: CASSESRANQPQHF. Here the CDR3 DNA reads TGTGCCAGCAGTGAATCCAGAGCGAATCAGCCCCAGCATTTT.

The chain is built from TRBV24-1 and TRBJ2-1, with 10 bases aligning to TRBD2. The germline CDR1 and CDR2 sequences are KGHDR and SFDVKD. The CDR3 is made up of 15 amino acids. V lost 9 bases, J lost 9 bases, and 13 bases stayed unmatched. The CDR3 is CATQRASGGYVEQFF. The CDR3 DNA reads as TGTGCCACCCAGAGGGCTAGCGGGGGATACGTTGAGCAGTTCTTC.

The rearrangement joins TRBV14 to TRBJ2-1; 8 bases line up with TRBD1. The CDR3 is 18 residues long. CDR1 and CDR2 (germline): SGHDN, FVKESK. V shed 0 bases, J shed 8 bases, and the junction held 15 bases outside the gene matches. This CDR3 reads CASSQDLRGQVNRDEQFF. Written as DNA, the CDR3 is TGTGCCAGCAGCCAAGATCTTAGGGGACAGGTAAATCGTGATGAGCAGTTCTTC.

This clone came up a few times. The J gene is TRBJ1-2, the V gene TRBV5-6, with 7 bases fitting TRBD1. J lost 2 bases, V lost 3 bases, and 4 bases had no gene match. This CDR3 has 14 amino acids. Germline loops: CDR1 SGHDT, CDR2 YYEEEE. CDR3 DNA sequence: TGTGCCAGCAGCTCGGACAGGATGAACTATGGCTACACCTTC. It codes for CASSSDRMNYGYTF. The whole variable domain, remainder taken from reference TRBV5-6 and TRBJ1-2, is DAGVTQSPTHLIKTRGQQVTLRCSPKSGHDTVSWYQQALGQGPQFIFQYYEEEERQRGNFPDRFSGHQFPNYSSELNVNALLLGDSALYLCASSSDRMNYGYTFGSGTRLTVV.